These 10 T cell receptor beta chains share one sample of origin, sequenced in a study of cytomegalovirus exposure and HLA in healthy donors. Only in-frame clones appear in the TCRdb table, and some are missing; sequencing was by immunoSEQ multiplex PCR. The sample records tens of thousands of clones, over 90% being singletons. The sequenced sample was PBMCs. The receptors were gathered from a man between 18 and 29 years old in good health and CMV-seropositive.

The chain combines TRBV5-1 with TRBJ1-1; 10 bases fit TRBD1. Trimming at V came to 4 bases and at J to 5 bases, leaving 5 bases not matched to a gene. From germline, CDR1 is SGHRS and CDR2 YFSETQ. The CDR3 extends over 14 amino acids. CDR3 sequence: CASSLRTGGTEAFF. DNA of the CDR3: TGCGCCAGCAGCCTACGGACAGGGGGAACTGAAGCTTTCTTT.

The rearrangement joins TRBV29-1 to TRBJ2-1; TRBD1 matches 7 bases. Germline assignment: CDR1 SQVTM and CDR2 ANQGSEA. Losses at the gene ends were 5 bases for V and 4 bases for J; bases not matched to a gene: 14. CDR3 length: 16 amino acids. As DNA, the CDR3 is TGCAGCGTTAGCCGACCGTGGGACAGTGATTACAATGAGCAGTTCTTC. Translation: CSVSRPWDSDYNEQFF.

V is TRBV4-1 and J is TRBJ1-1; unclear D gene. This CDR3 comprises 13 residues. Germline CDR1 reads MGHRA; CDR2 reads YSYEKL. Deletions cut 7 bases from V and 1 base from J, with 10 bases between. The CDR3 sequence: CASTKTANTEAFF. The CDR3 DNA is TGCGCCAGCACCAAAACAGCGAACACTGAAGCTTTCTTT.

This clone has only one observation. The chain carries TRBV14 and TRBJ2-4; TRBD1 agrees at 8 bases. The CDR3 contains 16 residues. The V gene's germline CDR1 is SGHDN and CDR2 FVKESK. With 3 bases clipped from V and 2 bases from J, the junction kept 6 bases outside the gene matches. CDR3 bases: TGTGCCAGCAGCCAGACAGGGGTATGGACCAAAAACATTCAGTACTTC. Protein product: CASSQTGVWTKNIQYF.

The CDR3 bases are TGTGCCAGCAGGGTAGCCTACGAGCAGTACTTC. As protein: CASRVAYEQYF. V is TRBV2 and J is TRBJ2-7; D gene uncertain. Germline V gives CDR1 SNHLY, CDR2 FYNNEI. Trimming left V 6 bases short and J 2 bases short, with 5 bases between. CDR3 length: 11 amino acids.

The chain recombines TRBV11-3 with TRBJ2-1, with a tentative D call TRBD1 (7 bases). Trimming pared 1 base from V and 4 bases from J, leaving 17 bases between. The germline V gene encodes CDR1 SGHNT and CDR2 YENEEA. The CDR3 length is 17 residues. CDR3 DNA sequence: TGTGCCAGCAGCTTAGGTGGGAGGACAGGCCCTTACAATGAGCAGTTCTTC. The encoded protein is CASSLGGRTGPYNEQFF. Using reference TRBV11-3 and TRBJ2-1 for the parts outside the CDR3, the full variable domain is EAGVVQSPRYKIIEKKQPVAFWCNPISGHNTLYWYLQNLGQGPELLIRYENEEAVDDSQLPKDRFSAERLKGVDSTLKIQPAELGDSAVYLCASSLGGRTGPYNEQFFGPGTRLTVL.

This rearrangement joins TRBV4-1 to TRBJ1-2; 9 bases agree with TRBD1. With 0 bases clipped from V and 5 bases from J, the junction kept 4 bases outside the gene matches. This CDR3 region has 15 residues. Looked up from germline, CDR1 is MGHRA and CDR2 is YSYEKL. DNA of the CDR3: TGCGCCAGCAGCCAAGATTCCGGGACAGGGTATGGCTACACCTTC. The encoded protein is CASSQDSGTGYGYTF.

DNA of the CDR3: TGTGCCAGCAGCAAGAGGGGAGGGGACGAGACCCAGTACTTC. Amino acids: CASSKRGGDETQYF. The chain links TRBV7-9 to TRBJ2-5; 7 positions agree with TRBD2. The CDR3 covers 14 residues. The V gene's germline CDR1 is SEHNR and CDR2 FQNEAQ (reference sequence). The V and J ends lost 5 bases and 5 bases, in that order; junction bases with no gene match: 8.

The chain carries TRBV4-2 and TRBJ2-6, with unresolved D. CDR1 and CDR2 from the germline V gene are LGHNA and YNFKEQ. V was clipped by 0 bases and J by 1 base, with 4 bases between them. CDR3 length: 15 residues. In DNA, the CDR3 is TGTGCCAGCAGCCAAGATCAATCTGGGGCCAACGTCCTGACTTTC. Amino acids: CASSQDQSGANVLTF.

This chain joins TRBV7-3 and TRBJ2-3; 8 bases match TRBD2. This CDR3 region has 16 residues. CDR1 is SGHTA, CDR2 FQGTGA, per germline. With 8 bases clipped from V and 6 bases from J, the junction kept 16 bases outside the gene matches. The CDR3 loop reads CASGEGPGLAGDTQYF. The CDR3, as DNA: TGTGCCAGCGGCGAGGGTCCTGGGCTAGCGGGCGATACGCAGTATTTT.